One sample yielded the 32 T cell receptor beta chains listed below, sequenced in a study of cytomegalovirus exposure and HLA in healthy donors. A multiplex PCR was run with 60 Vbeta primers and 13 Jbeta primers. Repertoires were generated with immunoSEQ multiplex PCR, while TCRdb's copy carries only in-frame clones and drops some. The sample records roughly 110,000 clones, 65% to 80% being singletons. The source material was PBMCs. The receptor set was obtained from a female donor in good health and CMV-seronegative.

The chain carries TRBV18 and TRBJ2-1, with 9 bases matching TRBD1. CDR3 length: 17 amino acids. The V and J ends lost 1 base and 3 bases, in that order; junction bases with no gene match: 7. CDR1 KGHSH and CDR2 LQKENI come from the germline V gene. CDR3 in DNA: TGTGCCAGCTCACCACGACAGGGGGGTACGCTCTACAATGAGCAGTTCTTC. Protein product: CASSPRQGGTLYNEQFF.

V usage is TRBV2 and J usage is TRBJ1-4; no clear D. The germline V gene has CDR1 SNHLY and CDR2 FYNNEI. Deletions cut 2 bases from V and 10 bases from J, with 5 bases between. This CDR3 has 11 amino acids. The CDR3 sequence is CASSERVKLFF. In DNA form, the CDR3 reads TGTGCCAGCAGTGAACGGGTAAAACTGTTTTTT. The full variable domain, completed using reference TRBV2 and TRBJ1-4, is EPEVTQTPSHQVTQMGQEVILRCVPISNHLYFYWYRQILGQKVEFLVSFYNNEISEKSEIFDDQFSVERPDGSNFTLKIRSTKLEDSAMYFCASSERVKLFFGSGTQLSVL.

This chain uses TRBV7-8 with TRBJ2-1, with 8 bases that match TRBD2. After removal of 2 bases from V and 6 bases from J, the junction contained 9 bases not matched to a gene. The germline gives CDR1 SGHVS, CDR2 FQNEAQ. The CDR3 contains 16 residues. The CDR3 is CASSLQAGAMFNEQFF. The CDR3 DNA follows: TGTGCCAGCAGCTTACAAGCGGGGGCCATGTTCAATGAGCAGTTCTTC.

The chain combines TRBV29-1 with TRBJ1-2; 11 nucleotides match TRBD1. CDR1 is SQVTM and CDR2 is ANQGSEA in the germline V gene. Trimming at V came to 0 bases and at J to 0 bases, leaving 9 bases not matched to a gene. This CDR3 has 18 residues. The CDR3 nucleotides read TGCAGCGTTGAAGATCGATTTATGGGACAGGGGGCTAACTATGGCTACACCTTC. Amino acids: CSVEDRFMGQGANYGYTF.

The CDR3 region has the DNA TGTGCCAGCAGCCGTGAACCAGGGGGTGGCTACACCTTC. This gives the protein CASSREPGGGYTF. The rearrangement links TRBV7-2 to TRBJ1-2; TRBD1 aligns across 7 bases. Germline CDR1 and CDR2: SGHTA and FQGNSA. This CDR3 is 13 amino acids long. V dropped 5 bases and J dropped 7; count of bases not matched to a gene: 7.

The count of this clone is one. The gene calls are TRBV5-1 and TRBJ2-3, with 9 bases that match TRBD1. Germline CDR1 and CDR2: SGHRS and YFSETQ. Germline trimming cut 7 bases from V and 5 bases from J; bases unmatched to any gene: 14. CDR3 length: 16 residues. The DNA for the CDR3 is TGCGCCAGCCGGAAAGACCCGGGACAGGGCATAGATACGCAGTATTTT. This gives the protein CASRKDPGQGIDTQYF.

This chain joins TRBV25-1 and TRBJ1-1; perhaps TRBD1 as D (5 bases). Germline CDR1 reads MGHDK; CDR2 reads SYGVNS. The CDR3 covers 14 residues. Trimming shortened V by 1 base and J by 1 base, and 7 bases separated the two germline ends. The CDR3 DNA reads TGTGCCAGCAGTGAATTGGGGCAGAACACTGAAGCTTTCTTT. Translated: CASSELGQNTEAFF.

The chain has TRBV19 and TRBJ1-5, with D unresolved. The V gene lost 2 bases and the J gene lost 7 bases, with 15 bases spanning the gap. CDR3 length: 15 residues. Per germline, CDR1 LNHDA and CDR2 SQIVND (reference sequence). The CDR3 spells CASSIIQVLGQPQHF. CDR3 nucleotides: TGTGCCAGTAGTATAATCCAGGTTTTAGGACAGCCCCAGCATTTT.

This clone was detected only a few times. V gene TRBV25-1 combines with J gene TRBJ1-6; D is uncertain. This CDR3 contains 14 residues. CDR1 and CDR2 from the germline V gene are MGHDK and SYGVNS. The germline V and J ends were trimmed by 3 bases and 7 bases, with 10 bases remaining between them. The CDR3 nucleotides read TGTGCCAGCAGTGATTGGGGAGAAAATTCACCCCTCCACTTT. The encoded protein is CASSDWGENSPLHF. The whole variable domain, filled in from reference TRBV25-1 and TRBJ1-6, reads EADIYQTPRYLVIGTGKKITLECSQTMGHDKMYWYQQDPGMELHLIHYSYGVNSTEKGDLSSESTVSRIRTEHFPLTLESARPSHTSQYLCASSDWGENSPLHFGNGTRLTVT.

Concerning this clone: The same CDR3 is also encoded by other DNA sequences in this sample. V gene TRBV6-5 combines with J gene TRBJ2-2, with 11 bases that match TRBD2. This CDR3 comprises 15 residues. The V segment lost 3 bases and the J segment 4 bases; nucleotides outside the gene matches: 1. Germline-derived CDR1 and CDR2 are MNHEY and SVGAGI. This CDR3 is CASSYLAGGTGELFF. DNA of the CDR3: TGTGCCAGCAGTTATCTAGCGGGGGGCACCGGGGAGCTGTTTTTT.

The chain uses TRBV28 and TRBJ2-5; maybe TRBD1 (7 bases). V gave up 4 bases and J gave up 3 bases, with 18 bases separating them. This CDR3 has 16 residues. Germline CDR1 and CDR2: MDHEN and SYDVKM. CDR3 nucleotides: TGTGCCAGCAGTTCGATCGCGGGGACAGCTAAAGAGACCCAGTACTTC. This encodes CASSSIAGTAKETQYF.

The rearrangement joins TRBV9 to TRBJ1-1; TRBD1 is a possible D gene (6 bases). CDR3 size: 10 residues. Germline V CDR1 and CDR2: SGDLS, YYNGEE. V lost 6 bases and J lost 7, with 7 bases in between. The CDR3, as DNA: TGTGCCAGCACCAGGGGTGAAGCTTTCTTT. Translating gives CASTRGEAFF.

This rearrangement joins TRBV6-1 to TRBJ2-1; TRBD2 matches at 12 bases. V was pared by 1 base and J by 4 bases, with 8 bases of the junction left unmatched. Looked up from germline, CDR1 is MNHNS and CDR2 is SASEGT. This CDR3 contains 18 residues. The CDR3 sequence: CASSEDTSGGILYNEQFF. The CDR3 DNA is TGTGCCAGCAGTGAAGATACTAGCGGGGGGATCTTATACAATGAGCAGTTCTTC.

The V call is TRBV11-2, the J call TRBJ1-2; TRBD1 matches 8 bases. The CDR3 has 15 amino acids. V shed 5 bases, J shed 3 bases, and the junction held 8 bases outside the gene matches. Germline lookup yields CDR1 SGHAT and CDR2 FQNNGV. CDR3 bases: TGTGCCAGCAGCCCGGGCAGGGGGCAGGACTATGGCTACACCTTC. Protein sequence: CASSPGRGQDYGYTF.

The chain uses TRBV7-6 and TRBJ2-2; 11 positions agree with TRBD1. CDR1 and CDR2 (germline): SGHVS, FNYEAQ. The CDR3 is 15 residues long. The ends lost 5 bases at V and 3 bases at J; junction bases unmatched: 2. The CDR3 DNA reads TGTGCCAGCAGCGTGGGACAGGGGGACACCGGGGAGCTGTTTTTT. It codes for CASSVGQGDTGELFF.

This clone appeared a few times. One end of the junction varies from germline; a read error may be responsible. The V and J genes are TRBV18 and TRBJ2-5, with TRBD1 as a possible D gene (6 bases). The CDR3 consists of 13 residues. Germline V lookup: CDR1 KGHSH, CDR2 LQKENI. The CDR3 DNA reads as TGTGCCAGCTCTCCGTCCCGGGACACGGATCGGGACTTC. As protein: CASSPSRDTDRDF.

The gene calls are TRBV27 and TRBJ2-3; TRBD1 might be the D (5 bases). The CDR3 runs 14 residues. Trimming shortened V by 8 bases and J by 3 bases, and 15 bases separated the two germline ends. CDR1 and CDR2 (germline): MNHEY, SMNVEV (reference sequence). CDR3 residues: CASSVVRETDTQYF. The CDR3 DNA follows: TGTGCCAGCTCGGTTGTCAGGGAAACAGATACGCAGTATTTT.

The chain carries TRBV5-1 and TRBJ2-5; D ambiguous. V dropped 2 bases and J dropped 2 bases, with 7 bases sitting between them. This CDR3 is built from 13 residues. CDR1 is SGHRS and CDR2 is YFSETQ in the germline V gene. The CDR3 protein is CASSLTPQETQYF. DNA for the CDR3: TGCGCCAGCAGCTTAACTCCTCAAGAGACCCAGTACTTC.

This clone was recorded a few times. This chain connects TRBV15 to TRBJ1-5; 9 nucleotides match TRBD1. Germline V gene sequence: CDR1 LNHNV, CDR2 YYDKDF (reference sequence). The trim removed 4 bases at V and 5 bases at J, leaving 6 bases unmatched. The CDR3 loop spans 15 amino acids. CDR3 DNA sequence: TGTGCCACCAGCACCTCTCGACAGGGGGATCAGCCCCAGCATTTT. It encodes CATSTSRQGDQPQHF. Variable domain in full (rest from reference TRBV15 and TRBJ1-5): DAMVIQNPRYQVTQFGKPVTLSCSQTLNHNVMYWYQQKSSQAPKLLFHYYDKDFNNEADTPDNFQSRRPNTSFCFLDIRSPGLGDTAMYLCATSTSRQGDQPQHFGDGTRLSIL.

The chain carries TRBV27 and TRBJ2-5; maybe TRBD1 (5 bases). CDR1 is MNHEY, CDR2 SMNVEV, per germline (reference sequence). This CDR3 has 15 residues. Trimming removed 6 bases at V and 1 base at J, with 15 bases between. Here the CDR3 reads CASRLGQGLQETQYF. CDR3 DNA: TGTGCCAGCAGACTCGGGCAGGGCCTCCAAGAGACCCAGTACTTC.

This clone was seen a few times. The chain links TRBV5-5 to TRBJ2-7; 7 bases match TRBD1. Germline lookup yields CDR1 SGHKS and CDR2 YYEKEE (reference sequence). This CDR3 region has 13 residues. The trim removed 8 bases at V and 7 bases at J, leaving 12 bases unmatched. CDR3 sequence (DNA): TGTGCCAGTAGGACAGGCCTCCCTGGAGAGCAGTACTTC. Protein product: CASRTGLPGEQYF.

The genes are TRBV6-5 and TRBJ2-1, with 14 bases aligning to TRBD2. The CDR3 runs to 15 residues. The J segment lost 8 bases and the V segment lost 6 bases, leaving 6 bases of the junction unmatched. CDR1 is MNHEY and CDR2 is SVGAGI in the germline V gene. The CDR3 coding sequence is TGTGCCAGCAGCCCTCGACTAGCGGGGGGGCATGAGCAGTTCTTC. It is translated as CASSPRLAGGHEQFF.

This clone is a singleton in its sample. The V gene is TRBV6-5, the J gene TRBJ2-1, with 10 bases that match TRBD1. Germline CDR1 MNHEY, CDR2 SVGAGI. The V and J ends lost 6 bases and 3 bases, in that order; junction bases with no gene match: 2. CDR3 length equals 14 residues. The CDR3 sequence is CASSRDRGYNEQFF. The CDR3 DNA follows: TGTGCCAGCAGCCGGGACAGGGGCTACAATGAGCAGTTCTTC.

This clone was observed a few times. The V and J genes are TRBV6-6 and TRBJ1-2; unclear D gene. The CDR3 covers 12 residues. The germline CDR1 and CDR2 sequences are MNHNY and SVGAGI (reference sequence). V was pared by 4 bases and J by 8 bases, with 11 bases between. CDR3 loop: CASSSKGGGYTF. Here the CDR3 DNA reads TGTGCCAGCAGTTCAAAGGGAGGAGGCTACACCTTC.

The J gene is TRBJ2-3, the V gene TRBV19, with TRBD2 matching 11 bases. CDR1 and CDR2 from the germline V gene are LNHDA and SQIVND (reference sequence). Unmatched junction bases numbered 3, after V lost 4 bases and J lost 0 bases. CDR3 length: 16 amino acids. The CDR3 is CASSTTSGASTDTQYF. The DNA of the CDR3 is TGTGCCAGTAGTACGACTAGCGGGGCTAGCACAGATACGCAGTATTTT. The full variable domain, with the rest looked up from reference TRBV19 and TRBJ2-3, is DGGITQSPKYLFRKEGQNVTLSCEQNLNHDAMYWYRQDPGQGLRLIYYSQIVNDFQKGDIAEGYSVSREKKESFPLTVTSAQKNPTAFYLCASSTTSGASTDTQYFGPGTRLTVL.

CDR3 coding DNA: TGTGCCAGCAGTGAGGAAGCGGGGCCACCCTCAACCGGGGAGCTGTTTTTT. It encodes CASSEEAGPPSTGELFF. The chain employs TRBV6-4 and TRBJ2-2; 7 bases match TRBD2. J gave up 5 bases and V 3 bases, and 12 bases lay outside the gene matches. In germline, CDR1 is MRHNA, CDR2 SNTAGT. This CDR3 is built from 17 residues.

The chain carries TRBV6-4 and TRBJ1-1; D is possibly TRBD1 (5 bases). V was clipped by 0 bases and J by 0 bases, with 8 bases between them. The CDR3 length is 15 residues. Germline CDR1 MRHNA, CDR2 SNTAGT. CDR3 loop: CASSDSGGLNTEAFF. The CDR3 DNA sequence: TGTGCCAGCAGTGACTCCGGGGGATTGAACACTGAAGCTTTCTTT.

This clone was picked up one time. The chain links TRBV16 to TRBJ2-3; D is ambiguous. Per the germline V gene, CDR1 is KGHSY and CDR2 is FQNENV. The CDR3 spans 13 residues. V lost 4 bases to trimming and J lost 5 bases, with 10 bases between them. Written as DNA, the CDR3 is TGTGCCAGCAGCCCACTGAGTGGAGATACGCAGTATTTT. It codes for CASSPLSGDTQYF.

The chain is built from TRBV5-1 and TRBJ2-5; the D gene is possibly TRBD2 (6 bases). Matching the DNA end better, TRBJ2-7 makes the J call doubtful. CDR1 is SGHRS and CDR2 is YFSETQ in the germline V gene. The CDR3 totals 16 residues. The CDR3 DNA reads TGCGCCAGCAGCCTGAATAACCGGGGGTCCGTCTACGAGCAGTACTTC. Its translation is CASSLNNRGSVYEQYF.

This rearrangement joins TRBV11-2 to TRBJ1-1, with D unclear. Trimming stripped 2 bases from V and 4 bases from J, with 8 bases between. Germline lookup yields CDR1 SGHAT and CDR2 FQNNGV. The CDR3 totals 13 residues. CDR3 in amino acids: CASSLTPTTEAFF. Here the CDR3 DNA reads TGTGCCAGCAGCTTAACACCCACCACTGAAGCTTTCTTT.

The chain recombines TRBV2 with TRBJ1-3, with a tentative D call TRBD1 (5 bases). CDR3 size: 15 residues. Germline V CDR1 and CDR2: SNHLY, FYNNEI. With 5 bases removed from V and 6 bases from J, the gap between germline ends came to 17 bases. CDR3 DNA sequence: TGTGCCAGCAGTATCTCACCGCTTGGGGCAAACACCATATATTTT. Encoded protein: CASSISPLGANTIYF.

Here the CDR3 reads CASSLGVSGGGETQYF. As DNA, the CDR3 is TGTGCCAGCAGCTTAGGGGTATCTGGGGGCGGGGAGACCCAGTACTTC. This chain connects TRBV11-2 to TRBJ2-5; D might be TRBD1 (6 bases). CDR3 length equals 16 residues. Germline V gene lookup returns CDR1 SGHAT and CDR2 FQNNGV. V was clipped by 1 base and J by 5 bases, with 17 bases between them.